The 5 T cell receptor beta chains presented below share a single source sample, sequenced in a study of identical twins. TCRdb independently ran MiXCR on the 5' RACE reads; one entry per CDR3 protein. The profile shows around 1.7 million distinct CDR3 sequences, more than 30% of them singletons. What was sequenced was cord blood. These receptors were collected from a newborn girl in good health.

This clonotype was detected only a few times. The V call is TRBV9, the J call TRBJ2-3; no clear D. This CDR3 has 18 residues. In germline, CDR1 is SGDLS, CDR2 YYNGEE. V dropped 4 bases and J dropped 2 bases, with 23 bases sitting between them. The CDR3 reads CASSPTNPYSEVTDTQYF. DNA for the CDR3: TGTGCCAGCAGCCCGACAAACCCGTACAGCGAGGTCACAGATACGCAGTATTTT.

This clonotype was seen a handful of times. The chain recombines TRBV5-5 with TRBJ1-2, with a weak D call TRBD1 (5 bases). CDR3 length: 17 amino acids. The germline gives CDR1 SGHKS, CDR2 YYEKEE (reference sequence). V was clipped by 3 bases and J by 0 bases, with 18 bases between them. The CDR3 DNA is TGTGCCAGCAGCTCGATCCCCCGGGGCGGAGCTAACTATGGCTACACCTTC. Translating gives CASSSIPRGGANYGYTF.

The sample holds a few counts of this clonotype. The J gene is TRBJ2-7, the V gene TRBV4-1; 12 bases line up with TRBD2. Trimming removed 4 bases from V and 0 bases from J; junction bases left unmatched: 4. CDR3 length: 16 residues. CDR1 and CDR2 (germline): MGHRA, YSYEKL. CDR3 sequence (DNA): TGCGCCAGCAGCCTCGGACTAGCGGGGACCTCCTACGAGCAGTACTTC. It translates to CASSLGLAGTSYEQYF.

The table lists this clonotype with a few counts. The rearrangement joins TRBV7-2 to TRBJ1-1; no clear D. V was clipped by 3 bases and J by 0 bases, with 11 bases between them. This CDR3 contains 15 residues. Germline V gene lookup returns CDR1 SGHTA and CDR2 FQGNSA. The CDR3, as DNA: TGTGCCAGCAGCTTGGTTGAGGGATTGAACACTGAAGCTTTCTTT. Translated, it gives CASSLVEGLNTEAFF.

The chain carries TRBV3-1 and TRBJ2-7; 14 bases fit TRBD2. Germline values: CDR1 LGHDT, CDR2 YNNKEL (reference sequence). The CDR3 sequence is 17 residues long. V was clipped by 3 bases and J by 4 bases; unmatched bases: 8. The CDR3 DNA follows: TGTGCCAGCAGCCATGATTCCGGGACTAGCGGGGGATACGAGCAGTACTTC. Encoded protein: CASSHDSGTSGGYEQYF.